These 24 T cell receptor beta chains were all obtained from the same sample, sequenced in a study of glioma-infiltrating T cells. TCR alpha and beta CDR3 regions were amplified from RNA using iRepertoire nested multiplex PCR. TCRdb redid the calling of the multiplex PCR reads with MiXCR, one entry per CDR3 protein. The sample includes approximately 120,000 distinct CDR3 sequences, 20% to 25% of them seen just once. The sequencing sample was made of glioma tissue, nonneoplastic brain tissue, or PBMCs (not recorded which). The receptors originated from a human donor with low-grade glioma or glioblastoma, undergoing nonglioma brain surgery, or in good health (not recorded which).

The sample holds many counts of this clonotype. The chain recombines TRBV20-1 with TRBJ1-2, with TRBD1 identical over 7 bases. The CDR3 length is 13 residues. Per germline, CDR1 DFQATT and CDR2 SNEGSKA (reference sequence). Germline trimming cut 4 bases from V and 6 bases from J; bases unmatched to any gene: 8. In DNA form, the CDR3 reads TGCAGTGCTACGACCGGGACAGTGGATGGCTACACCTTC. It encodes CSATTGTVDGYTF.

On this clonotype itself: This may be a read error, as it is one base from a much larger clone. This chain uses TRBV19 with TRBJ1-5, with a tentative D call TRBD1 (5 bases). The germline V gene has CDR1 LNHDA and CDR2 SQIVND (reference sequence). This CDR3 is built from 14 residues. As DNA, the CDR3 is TGTGCCAGTACCCTTACAGGAATGAATCAGCCCCATCATTTT. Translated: CASTLTGMNQPHHF.

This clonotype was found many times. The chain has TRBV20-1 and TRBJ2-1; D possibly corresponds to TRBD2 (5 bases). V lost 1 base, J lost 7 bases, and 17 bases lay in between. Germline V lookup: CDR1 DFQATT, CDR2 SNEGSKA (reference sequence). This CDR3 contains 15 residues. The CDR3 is CSARVGFSSRNEQFF. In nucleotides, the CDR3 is TGCAGTGCTAGAGTGGGCTTCTCTAGCAGGAATGAGCAGTTCTTC.

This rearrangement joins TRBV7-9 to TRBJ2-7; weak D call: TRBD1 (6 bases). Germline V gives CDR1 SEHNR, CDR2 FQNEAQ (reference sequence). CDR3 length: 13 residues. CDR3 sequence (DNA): TGTGCCAGCCGCTTTCAGGGGCTCTCCGAGCAGTACGTC. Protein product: CASRFQGLSEQYV.

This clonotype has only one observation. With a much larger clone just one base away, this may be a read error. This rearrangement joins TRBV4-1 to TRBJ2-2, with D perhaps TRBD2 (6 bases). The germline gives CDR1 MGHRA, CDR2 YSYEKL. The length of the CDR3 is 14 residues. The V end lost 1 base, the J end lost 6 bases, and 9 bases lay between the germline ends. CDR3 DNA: TGCGCCAGCAGCCAAGGACTAGAGCCCGGGGAGCTGTTTTTT. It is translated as CASSQGLEPGELFF.

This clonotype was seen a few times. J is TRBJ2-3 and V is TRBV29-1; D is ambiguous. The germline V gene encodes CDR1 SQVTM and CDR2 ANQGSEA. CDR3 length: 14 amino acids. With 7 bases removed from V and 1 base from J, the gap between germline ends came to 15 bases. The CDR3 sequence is CSARTRQGTDTQYF. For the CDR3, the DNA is TGCAGCGCCAGGACCCGTCAGGGCACAGATACGCAGTATTTT.

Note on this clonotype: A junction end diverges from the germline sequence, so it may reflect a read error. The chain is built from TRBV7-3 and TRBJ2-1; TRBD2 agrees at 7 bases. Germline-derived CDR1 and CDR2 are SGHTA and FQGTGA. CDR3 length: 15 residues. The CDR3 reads CASRLGRAGRNEQFF. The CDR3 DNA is TGTGCCAGCCGCTTAGGGAGGGCCGGAAGGAATGAGCAGTTCTTC.

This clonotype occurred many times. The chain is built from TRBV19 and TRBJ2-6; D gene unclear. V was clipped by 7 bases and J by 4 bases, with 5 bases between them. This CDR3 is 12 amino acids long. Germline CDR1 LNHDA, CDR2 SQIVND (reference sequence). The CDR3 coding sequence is TGTGCCAGTATCTCGGGGGCCAACGTCCTGACTTTC. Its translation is CASISGANVLTF.

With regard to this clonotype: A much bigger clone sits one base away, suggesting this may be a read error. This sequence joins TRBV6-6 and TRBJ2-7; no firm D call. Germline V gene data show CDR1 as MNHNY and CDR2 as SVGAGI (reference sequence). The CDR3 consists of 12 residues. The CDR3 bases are TGTGCCAGCGGTTACCCGTGGGGCGAGCAGTACTTC. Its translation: CASGYPWGEQYF.

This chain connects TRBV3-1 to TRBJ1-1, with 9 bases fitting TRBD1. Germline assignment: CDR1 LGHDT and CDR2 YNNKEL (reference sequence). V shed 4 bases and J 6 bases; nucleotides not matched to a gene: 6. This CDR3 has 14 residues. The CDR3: CASSLRDRDAEAFF. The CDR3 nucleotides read TGTGCCAGCAGCCTGAGGGACAGGGACGCTGAAGCTTTCTTT.

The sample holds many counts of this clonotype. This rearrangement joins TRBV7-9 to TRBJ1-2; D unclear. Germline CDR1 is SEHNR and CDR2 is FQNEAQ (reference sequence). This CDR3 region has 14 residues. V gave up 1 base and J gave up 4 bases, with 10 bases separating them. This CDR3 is CASSLVGEGYGYTF. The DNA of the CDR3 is TGTGCCAGCAGCTTAGTCGGGGAGGGCTATGGCTACACCTTC.

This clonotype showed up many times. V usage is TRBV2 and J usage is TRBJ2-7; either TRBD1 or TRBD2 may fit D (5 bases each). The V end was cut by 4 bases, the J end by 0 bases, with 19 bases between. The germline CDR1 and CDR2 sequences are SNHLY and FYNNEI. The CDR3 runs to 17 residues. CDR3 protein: CASSGLRGDLNSYEQYF. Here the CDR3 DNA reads TGTGCCAGCAGTGGTCTTCGGGGCGACCTAAACTCCTACGAGCAGTACTTC.

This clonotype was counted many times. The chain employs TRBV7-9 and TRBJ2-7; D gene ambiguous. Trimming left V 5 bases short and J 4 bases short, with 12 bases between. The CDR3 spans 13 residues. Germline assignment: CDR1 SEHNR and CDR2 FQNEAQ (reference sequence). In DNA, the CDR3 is TGTGCCAGCAGCCCGTCGCACCTTTACGAGCAGTACTTC. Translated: CASSPSHLYEQYF.

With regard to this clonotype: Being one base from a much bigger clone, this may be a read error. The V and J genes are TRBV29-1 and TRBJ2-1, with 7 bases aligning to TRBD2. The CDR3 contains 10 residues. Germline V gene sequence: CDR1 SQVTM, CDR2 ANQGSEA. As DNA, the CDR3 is TGCAGCGTTACTAGCGATGAGCAGTTATTC. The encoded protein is CSVTSDEQLF.

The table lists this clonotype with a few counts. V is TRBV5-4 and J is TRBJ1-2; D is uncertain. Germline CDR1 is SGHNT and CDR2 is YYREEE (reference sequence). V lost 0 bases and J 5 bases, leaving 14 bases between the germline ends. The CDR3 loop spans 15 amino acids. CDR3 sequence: CASSLGPGQQYGYTF. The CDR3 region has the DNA TGTGCCAGCAGCTTGGGGCCAGGCCAACAATATGGCTACACCTTC.

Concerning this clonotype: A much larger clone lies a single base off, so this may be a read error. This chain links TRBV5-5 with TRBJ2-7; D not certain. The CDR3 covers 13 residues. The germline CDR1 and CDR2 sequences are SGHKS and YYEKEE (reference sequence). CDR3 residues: CASNLAVSYEQYF. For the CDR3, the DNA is TGTGCCAGCAACTTGGCGGTGTCCTACGAGCAGTACTTC.

DNA of the CDR3: TGTGCCAGCACCTCCCGACTAGCGGGAGAAGAGACCCAGTACTTC. Encoded protein: CASTSRLAGEETQYF. The rearrangement uses TRBV7-2 and TRBJ2-5; TRBD2 aligns across 12 bases. V was pared by 7 bases and J by 3 bases, with 6 bases of the junction left unmatched. The CDR3 totals 15 residues. Looked up from germline, CDR1 is SGHTA and CDR2 is FQGNSA. Supplemented by reference TRBV7-2 and TRBJ2-5, the full variable domain reads GAGVSQSPSNKVTEKGKDVELRCDPISGHTALYWYRQSLGQGLEFLIYFQGNSAPDKSGLPSDRFSAERTGGSVSTLTIQRTQQEDSAVYLCASTSRLAGEETQYFGPGTRLLVL.

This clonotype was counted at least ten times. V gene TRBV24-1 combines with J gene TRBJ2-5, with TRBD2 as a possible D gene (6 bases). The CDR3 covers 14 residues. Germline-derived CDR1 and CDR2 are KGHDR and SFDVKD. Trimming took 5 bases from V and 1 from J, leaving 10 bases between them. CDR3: CATSAGDFQETQYF. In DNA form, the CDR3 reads TGTGCCACCAGTGCCGGGGACTTCCAAGAGACCCAGTACTTC.

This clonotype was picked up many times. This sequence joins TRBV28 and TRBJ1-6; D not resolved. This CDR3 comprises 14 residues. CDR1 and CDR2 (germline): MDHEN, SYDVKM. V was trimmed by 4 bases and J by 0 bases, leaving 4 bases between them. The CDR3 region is CASSSTSYNSPLHF. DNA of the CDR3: TGTGCCAGCAGTTCCACCTCCTATAATTCACCCCTCCACTTT.

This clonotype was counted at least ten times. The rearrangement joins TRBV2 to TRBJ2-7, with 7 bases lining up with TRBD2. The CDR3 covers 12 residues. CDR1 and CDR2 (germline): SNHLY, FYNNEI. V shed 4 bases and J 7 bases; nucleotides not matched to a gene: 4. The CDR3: CASSGDYSEQYF. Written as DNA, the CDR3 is TGTGCCAGCAGTGGGGACTACTCTGAGCAGTACTTC.

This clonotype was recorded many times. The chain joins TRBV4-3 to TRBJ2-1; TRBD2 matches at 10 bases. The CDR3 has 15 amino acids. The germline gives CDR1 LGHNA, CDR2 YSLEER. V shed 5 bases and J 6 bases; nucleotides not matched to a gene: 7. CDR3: CASSYGTSVINEQFF. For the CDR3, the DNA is TGCGCCAGCAGCTATGGGACTAGCGTCATCAATGAGCAGTTCTTC.

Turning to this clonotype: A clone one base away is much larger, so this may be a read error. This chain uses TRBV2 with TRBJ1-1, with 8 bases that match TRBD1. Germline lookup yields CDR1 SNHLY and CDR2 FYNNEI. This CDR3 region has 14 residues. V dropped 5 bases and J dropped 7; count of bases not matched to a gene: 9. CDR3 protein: CASSPGQGRNEAFF. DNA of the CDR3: TGTGCCAGCAGTCCCGGACAGGGACGGAATGAAGCTTTCTTT.

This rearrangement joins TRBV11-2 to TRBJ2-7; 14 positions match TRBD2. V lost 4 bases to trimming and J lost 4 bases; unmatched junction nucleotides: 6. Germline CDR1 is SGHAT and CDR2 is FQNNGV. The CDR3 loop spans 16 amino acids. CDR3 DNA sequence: TGTGCCAGCAGCTCCCCAGGGACTAGCGGGAGTTACGAGCAGTACTTC. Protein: CASSSPGTSGSYEQYF.

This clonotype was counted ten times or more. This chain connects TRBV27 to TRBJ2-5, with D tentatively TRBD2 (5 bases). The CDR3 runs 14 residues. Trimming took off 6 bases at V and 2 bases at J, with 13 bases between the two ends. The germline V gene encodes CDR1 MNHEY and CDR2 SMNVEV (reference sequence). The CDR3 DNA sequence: TGTGCCAGCAGGCGCGACTATACTCAAGAGACCCAGTACTTC. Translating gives CASRRDYTQETQYF.